What follows describes a single T cell receptor beta chain. Its antigen is currently unknown. This sample is part of a study of post-analysis software for immune sequencing data. Findings and caveats of the study: Those samples that were prepared in the same batch co-clustered strongly by F measure. Among roughly 5 TRBV segments more frequent in patients than controls were TRBV5-6, TRBV5-1 and TRBV20-1.

Unique molecular identifiers were carried by the TCR beta cDNA libraries. TCRdb redid the calling of the PCR reads with MiXCR, one entry per CDR3 protein. The data hold hundreds of thousands of distinct CDR3 sequences, with under 55% observed a single time. Germline trimming cut 4 bases from V and 3 bases from J; bases unmatched to any gene: 19. The germline V gene encodes CDR1 SGHTA and CDR2 FQGNSA. The CDR3 totals 20 residues. V is TRBV7-2 and J is TRBJ2-1, with 9 bases identical to TRBD2. The clonotype comes from a girl aged 5-17 years with multiple sclerosis. The sequenced sample was blood. The CDR3, as DNA: TGTGCCAGCAGCTCTAGGGAGCGGGAGGATCCCCTTCGGTTCTACAATGAGCAGTTCTTC. Translated: CASSSREREDPLRFYNEQFF.